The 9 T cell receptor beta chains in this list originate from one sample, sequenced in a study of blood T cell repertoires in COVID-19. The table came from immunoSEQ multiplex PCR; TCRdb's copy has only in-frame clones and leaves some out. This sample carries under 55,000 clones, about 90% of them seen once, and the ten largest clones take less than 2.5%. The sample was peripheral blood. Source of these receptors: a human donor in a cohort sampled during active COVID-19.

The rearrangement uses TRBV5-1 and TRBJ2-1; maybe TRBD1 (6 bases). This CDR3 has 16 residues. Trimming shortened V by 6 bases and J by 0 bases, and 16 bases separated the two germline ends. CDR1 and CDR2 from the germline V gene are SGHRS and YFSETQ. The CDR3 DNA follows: TGCGCCAGCAATCTGGACAGATCAAGCTCCTACAATGAGCAGTTCTTC. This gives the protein CASNLDRSSSYNEQFF.

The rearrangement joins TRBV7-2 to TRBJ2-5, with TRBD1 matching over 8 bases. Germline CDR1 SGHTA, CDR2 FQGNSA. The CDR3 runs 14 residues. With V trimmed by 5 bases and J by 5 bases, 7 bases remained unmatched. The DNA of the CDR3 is TGTGCCAGCAGCCAGGACAGGGTTCTCGAGACCCAGTACTTC. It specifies CASSQDRVLETQYF.

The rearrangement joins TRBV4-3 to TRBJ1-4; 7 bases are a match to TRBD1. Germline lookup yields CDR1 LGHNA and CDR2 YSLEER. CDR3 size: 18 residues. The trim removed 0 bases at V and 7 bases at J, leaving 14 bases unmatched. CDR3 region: CASSQDLLRQGGGEKLFF. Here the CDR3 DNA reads TGCGCCAGCAGCCAAGATCTTCTTAGACAGGGAGGTGGTGAAAAACTGTTTTTT.

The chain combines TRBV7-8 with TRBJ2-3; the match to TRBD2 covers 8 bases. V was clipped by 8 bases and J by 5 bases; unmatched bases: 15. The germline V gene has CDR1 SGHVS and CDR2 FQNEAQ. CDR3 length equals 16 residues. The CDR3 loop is CASRQRGGLDEDTQYF. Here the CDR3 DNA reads TGTGCCAGCCGGCAACGGGGGGGCCTTGATGAAGATACGCAGTATTTT.

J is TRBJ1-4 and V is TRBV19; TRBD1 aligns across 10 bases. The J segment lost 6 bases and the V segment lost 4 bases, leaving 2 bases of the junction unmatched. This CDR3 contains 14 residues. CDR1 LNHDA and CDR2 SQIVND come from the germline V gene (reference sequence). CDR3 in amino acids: CASSKDRGDEKLFF. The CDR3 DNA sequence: TGTGCCAGTAGTAAGGACAGGGGGGATGAAAAACTGTTTTTT.

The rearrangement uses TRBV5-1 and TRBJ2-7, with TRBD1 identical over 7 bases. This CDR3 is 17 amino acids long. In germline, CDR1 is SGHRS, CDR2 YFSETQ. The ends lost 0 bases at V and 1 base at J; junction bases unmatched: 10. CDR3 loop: CASSLDNRGGGSYEQYF. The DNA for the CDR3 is TGCGCCAGCAGCTTGGATAACAGGGGCGGCGGGTCCTACGAGCAGTACTTC. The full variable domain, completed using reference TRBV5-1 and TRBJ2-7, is KAGVTQTPRYLIKTRGQQVTLSCSPISGHRSVSWYQQTPGQGLQFLFEYFSETQRNKGNFPGRFSGRQFSNSRSEMNVSTLELGDSALYLCASSLDNRGGGSYEQYFGPGTRLTVT.

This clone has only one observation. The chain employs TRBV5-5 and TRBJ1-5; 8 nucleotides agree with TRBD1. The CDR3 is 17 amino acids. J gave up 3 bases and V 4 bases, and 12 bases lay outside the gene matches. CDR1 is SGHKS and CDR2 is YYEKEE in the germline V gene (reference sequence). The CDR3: CASSPYGGQAFNQPQHF. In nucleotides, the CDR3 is TGTGCCAGCAGCCCGTATGGGGGACAGGCCTTCAATCAGCCCCAGCATTTT.

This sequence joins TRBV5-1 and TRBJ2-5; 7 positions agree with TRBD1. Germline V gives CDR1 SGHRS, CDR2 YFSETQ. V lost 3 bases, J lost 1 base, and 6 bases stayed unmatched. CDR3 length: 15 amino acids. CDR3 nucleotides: TGCGCCAGCAGCTGGCACCGACAGGGCCAAGAGACCCAGTACTTC. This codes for CASSWHRQGQETQYF.

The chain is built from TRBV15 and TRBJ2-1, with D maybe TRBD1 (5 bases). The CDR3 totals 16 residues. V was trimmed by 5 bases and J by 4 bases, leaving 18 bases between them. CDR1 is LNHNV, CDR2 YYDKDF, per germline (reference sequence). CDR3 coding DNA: TGTGCCACCAGCCTAGGTCGGTCGACAGAGTACAATGAGCAGTTCTTC. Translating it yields CATSLGRSTEYNEQFF.